A single sample is the source of the 27 T cell receptor beta chains below, sequenced in a study of blood T cell repertoires in COVID-19. TCRdb's table, derived via immunoSEQ multiplex PCR, lists solely in-frame clones and lacks some. The sample has 350,000 or so clones, around 86% seen once. The sequenced sample was PBMCs or T cells enriched from blood (not recorded which). Receptors were obtained from a woman in her 40s with acute COVID-19.

The chain uses TRBV9 and TRBJ1-3; D is unresolved. The germline V gene encodes CDR1 SGDLS and CDR2 YYNGEE. V gave up 4 bases and J gave up 0 bases, with 14 bases separating them. CDR3 size: 16 residues. The CDR3 region has the DNA TGTGCCAGCAGCATACAGAACGGAGGCTCTGGAAACACCATATATTTT. This translates into CASSIQNGGSGNTIYF.

This clone was detected a few times. The chain has TRBV6-1 and TRBJ1-5; D remains ambiguous. CDR1 and CDR2 from the germline V gene are MNHNS and SASEGT. The length of the CDR3 is 13 residues. V was pared by 2 bases and J by 7 bases, with 9 bases between. The CDR3 here is CASSEQVQQPQHF. In DNA form, the CDR3 reads TGTGCCAGCAGTGAACAGGTCCAGCAGCCCCAGCATTTT.

The rearrangement joins TRBV7-8 to TRBJ1-5; D unclear. The V gene's germline CDR1 is SGHVS and CDR2 FQNEAQ. The CDR3 has 16 amino acids. V was shortened by 1 base and J by 7 bases, with 17 bases between the two germline ends. CDR3 sequence: CASSLVSKPGGQPQHF. Written as DNA, the CDR3 is TGTGCCAGCAGCTTAGTATCCAAACCCGGAGGGCAGCCCCAGCATTTT.

Regarding this clone: Other DNA sequences in this specimen translate into the identical CDR3. The genes are TRBV5-1 and TRBJ1-5, with D hard to call. The ends were cut back, 0 bases at V and 7 bases at J, with 11 bases in the middle. This CDR3 region has 14 residues. Per germline, CDR1 SGHRS and CDR2 YFSETQ. The CDR3, as DNA: TGCGCCAGCAGCTTGGATGGAGGGAACCAGCCCCAGCATTTT. It yields the protein CASSLDGGNQPQHF.

The chain recombines TRBV28 with TRBJ2-4; a weak D match, TRBD2 (6 bases). Trimming shortened V by 7 bases and J by 1 base, and 11 bases separated the two germline ends. The CDR3 has 14 amino acids. Germline V gene sequence: CDR1 MDHEN, CDR2 SYDVKM. In DNA, the CDR3 is TGTGCCAGCACCGGGAGTTGGGCCAAAAACATTCAGTACTTC. As protein: CASTGSWAKNIQYF.

The chain is built from TRBV27 and TRBJ2-7; tentatively, D is TRBD1 (5 bases). Germline assignment: CDR1 MNHEY and CDR2 SMNVEV (reference sequence). The V end lost 5 bases, the J end lost 3 bases, and 14 bases lay between the germline ends. CDR3 length: 14 amino acids. CDR3 coding DNA: TGTGCCAGCAGTATGCAGGGCTCGAACTACGAGCAGTACTTC. As protein: CASSMQGSNYEQYF.

J is TRBJ1-1 and V is TRBV7-8; a weak D match, TRBD1 (5 bases). Trimming shortened V by 1 base and J by 0 bases, and 9 bases separated the two germline ends. From germline, CDR1 is SGHVS and CDR2 FQNEAQ. This CDR3 contains 15 residues. CDR3: CASSLVGGLNTEAFF. CDR3 DNA: TGTGCCAGCAGCTTAGTCGGGGGTTTGAACACTGAAGCTTTCTTT.

The chain uses TRBV12-3 or TRBV12-4 and TRBJ2-1; 7 positions match TRBD1. CDR3 length: 13 residues. The J segment lost 3 bases and the V segment lost 6 bases, leaving 2 bases of the junction unmatched. In DNA, the CDR3 is TGTGCCAGCAGAAGGGACAGCTACAATGAGCAGTTCTTC. As protein: CASRRDSYNEQFF.

J is TRBJ1-1 and V is TRBV6-2 or TRBV6-3; 9 nucleotides agree with TRBD1. J lost 1 base, V lost 5 bases, and 5 bases had no gene match. This CDR3 has 15 residues. Germline V gene lookup returns CDR1 MNHEY and CDR2 SVGEGT. In nucleotides, the CDR3 is TGTGCCAGCAGTCCCGGGACAGGGACGAACACTGAAGCTTTCTTT. It encodes CASSPGTGTNTEAFF.

The rearrangement links TRBV19 to TRBJ2-1, with TRBD1 matching over 9 bases. Germline V lookup: CDR1 LNHDA, CDR2 SQIVND (reference sequence). Unmatched junction bases numbered 5, after V lost 4 bases and J lost 4 bases. This CDR3 is built from 15 residues. CDR3 amino acids: CASSTPQGAYNEQFF. CDR3 in DNA: TGTGCCAGTAGTACCCCACAGGGGGCGTACAATGAGCAGTTCTTC. The whole variable domain, filled in from reference TRBV19 and TRBJ2-1, reads DGGITQSPKYLFRKEGQNVTLSCEQNLNHDAMYWYRQDPGQGLRLIYYSQIVNDFQKGDIAEGYSVSREKKESFPLTVTSAQKNPTAFYLCASSTPQGAYNEQFFGPGTRLTVL.

The rearrangement joins TRBV27 to TRBJ2-7; 12 positions agree with TRBD1. The CDR3 extends over 17 amino acids. The germline gives CDR1 MNHEY, CDR2 SMNVEV (reference sequence). V lost 5 bases and J lost 4; bases outside the gene matches: 12. This CDR3 reads CASSRSAGTGGNYEQYF. CDR3 coding DNA: TGTGCCAGCAGTCGTTCGGCCGGGACAGGGGGCAATTACGAGCAGTACTTC.

The chain couples TRBV28 to TRBJ1-6; no firm D call. Per germline, CDR1 MDHEN and CDR2 SYDVKM. The CDR3 runs 11 residues. The germline V and J ends were trimmed by 5 bases and 7 bases, with 3 bases remaining between them. CDR3 DNA: TGTGCCAGCAGTCTAAATTCACCCCTCCACTTT. This encodes CASSLNSPLHF.

This clone appeared once. The rearrangement links TRBV3-1 (or the pseudogene TRBV3-2) to TRBJ1-1, with D hard to call. CDR3 length equals 13 residues. V was cut by 1 base and J by 10 bases, with 13 bases left in between. CDR1 and CDR2 (germline): LGHDT, YNNKEL (reference sequence). The CDR3 is CASSQVSALGAFF. CDR3 nucleotide sequence: TGTGCCAGCAGCCAAGTAAGCGCCCTTGGAGCTTTCTTT.

CDR3 in amino acids: CASSQELVAKNIQYF. As DNA, the CDR3 is TGTGCCAGCAGCCAAGAACTAGTAGCCAAAAACATTCAGTACTTC. The chain joins TRBV3-1 (or the pseudogene TRBV3-2) to TRBJ2-4; D possibly corresponds to TRBD2 (5 bases). Deletions cut 0 bases from V and 0 bases from J, with 6 bases between. From germline, CDR1 is LGHDT and CDR2 YNNKEL (reference sequence). The CDR3 extends over 15 amino acids.

V usage is TRBV29-1 and J usage is TRBJ2-7; a possible D gene is TRBD2 (7 bases). Trimming removed 4 bases from V and 4 bases from J, with 20 bases in between. Germline-derived CDR1 and CDR2 are SQVTM and ANQGSEA. The CDR3 spans 15 residues. In DNA, the CDR3 is TGCAGCGTTGTTGGGGGCGAAGTAGCGGGTTACGAGCAGTACTTC. Protein sequence: CSVVGGEVAGYEQYF.

V usage is TRBV9 and J usage is TRBJ2-7, with 13 bases matching TRBD2. The CDR3 spans 16 residues. J was trimmed by 5 bases and V by 2 bases; bases with no gene match: 7. The germline V gene encodes CDR1 SGDLS and CDR2 YYNGEE. The CDR3, as DNA: TGTGCCAGCAGCGTTTCATGGGGGACTAGCGGGAACGAGCAGTACTTC. Translated, it gives CASSVSWGTSGNEQYF. The entire variable domain, with the rest obtained from reference TRBV9 and TRBJ2-7, is as follows: DSGVTQTPKHLITATGQRVTLRCSPRSGDLSVYWYQQSLDQGLQFLIQYYNGEERAKGNILERFSAQQFPDLHSELNLSSLELGDSALYFCASSVSWGTSGNEQYFGPGTRLTVT.

The rearrangement joins TRBV29-1 to TRBJ2-1; D perhaps matches TRBD2 (5 bases). There are 14 residues in the CDR3. Germline V gene data show CDR1 as SQVTM and CDR2 as ANQGSEA. Trimming left V 4 bases short and J 3 bases short, with 13 bases between. This CDR3 reads CSVAVARVYNEQFF. In DNA, the CDR3 is TGCAGCGTTGCCGTAGCGAGAGTCTACAATGAGCAGTTCTTC.

The V gene is TRBV10-2, the J gene TRBJ1-1; 7 bases are shared with TRBD1. The CDR3 sequence is 14 residues long. CDR1 is WSHSY and CDR2 is SAAADI in the germline V gene. The V and J ends lost 8 bases and 1 base, in that order; junction bases with no gene match: 7. CDR3 in amino acids: CASGPGQPNTEAFF. CDR3 coding DNA: TGCGCCAGCGGACCGGGACAGCCGAACACTGAAGCTTTCTTT.

The chain uses TRBV6-5 and TRBJ1-1; a weak D match, TRBD1 (6 bases). Germline assignment: CDR1 MNHEY and CDR2 SVGAGI. The ends were cut back, 10 bases at V and 0 bases at J, with 12 bases in the middle. CDR3 length equals 13 residues. The CDR3 loop reads CATSGAVNTEAFF. In DNA, the CDR3 is TGTGCCACCTCAGGGGCTGTGAACACTGAAGCTTTCTTT.

J is TRBJ1-3 and V is TRBV7-2; no reliable D call. V was pared by 5 bases and J by 0 bases, with 5 bases between. Germline V gives CDR1 SGHTA, CDR2 FQGNSA. There are 13 residues in the CDR3. CDR3 amino acids: CASSTNSGNTIYF. CDR3 sequence (DNA): TGTGCCAGCAGCACTAACTCTGGAAACACCATATATTTT. The full variable domain, with the rest looked up from reference TRBV7-2 and TRBJ1-3, is GAGVSQSPSNKVTEKGKDVELRCDPISGHTALYWYRQSLGQGLEFLIYFQGNSAPDKSGLPSDRFSAERTGGSVSTLTIQRTQQEDSAVYLCASSTNSGNTIYFGEGSWLTVV.

This chain uses TRBV18 with TRBJ2-1; 7 bases match TRBD2. After removal of 0 bases from V and 9 bases from J, the junction contained 8 bases not matched to a gene. CDR1 and CDR2 from the germline V gene are KGHSH and LQKENI. The CDR3 is 15 amino acids. CDR3: CASSPPGGRLGEQFF. CDR3 bases: TGTGCCAGCTCACCACCGGGGGGGAGGCTAGGTGAGCAGTTCTTC.

This clone was seen more than once but under ten times. The rearrangement links TRBV19 to TRBJ1-2; D remains ambiguous. The CDR3 runs to 13 residues. The ends were cut back, 7 bases at V and 8 bases at J, with 17 bases in the middle. Germline loops: CDR1 LNHDA, CDR2 SQIVND (reference sequence). The CDR3 protein is CASTHSQAGGYTF. The CDR3 bases are TGTGCCAGTACGCATAGCCAGGCGGGCGGCTACACCTTC. Full variable domain (rest looked up from reference TRBV19 and TRBJ1-2): DGGITQSPKYLFRKEGQNVTLSCEQNLNHDAMYWYRQDPGQGLRLIYYSQIVNDFQKGDIAEGYSVSREKKESFPLTVTSAQKNPTAFYLCASTHSQAGGYTFGSGTRLTVV.

This clone has a handful of counts. The chain carries TRBV3-1 (or the pseudogene TRBV3-2) and TRBJ2-1; D not certain. V gave up 0 bases and J gave up 5 bases, with 11 bases separating them. The CDR3 is made up of 15 amino acids. Germline CDR1 LGHDT, CDR2 YNNKEL (reference sequence). The CDR3 sequence is CASSQDYASHNEQFF. CDR3 DNA sequence: TGTGCCAGCAGCCAAGACTACGCGTCGCACAATGAGCAGTTCTTC.

The chain recombines TRBV28 with TRBJ2-1; 9 bases fit TRBD2. The CDR3 length is 18 residues. V shed 1 base and J 9 bases; nucleotides not matched to a gene: 16. Germline assignment: CDR1 MDHEN and CDR2 SYDVKM. This chain's CDR3 is CASSLFSRTSVLWAEQFF. CDR3 coding DNA: TGTGCCAGCAGTTTATTTAGTAGGACTAGCGTCCTTTGGGCTGAGCAGTTCTTC.

This chain uses TRBV7-2 with TRBJ2-1; TRBD2 matches 8 bases. The CDR3 runs 16 residues. Germline CDR1 and CDR2: SGHTA and FQGNSA. The V segment lost 5 bases and the J segment 5 bases; nucleotides outside the gene matches: 11. The CDR3 loop is CASSTRTSQPHNEQFF. The CDR3 DNA is TGTGCCAGCAGCACCAGGACTAGCCAACCCCACAATGAGCAGTTCTTC.

The J gene is TRBJ1-5, the V gene TRBV5-1; TRBD1 matches 7 bases. The CDR3 covers 14 residues. V trimming: 4 bases; J trimming: 1 base; junction bases outside the gene matches: 2. CDR1 is SGHRS and CDR2 is YFSETQ in the germline V gene. The CDR3 region has the DNA TGCGCCAGCAGCCCGGGACAGAGCAATCAGCCCCAGCATTTT. It yields the protein CASSPGQSNQPQHF.

CDR3 nucleotides: TGTGCCATCAGTGAGGGGACTAGCGTCCGCGAGCAGTACTTC. It specifies CAISEGTSVREQYF. The V call is TRBV10-3, the J call TRBJ2-7, with 10 positions matching TRBD2. The germline gives CDR1 ENHRY, CDR2 SYGVKD. V was pared by 2 bases and J by 6 bases, with 4 bases of the junction left unmatched. There are 14 residues in the CDR3.